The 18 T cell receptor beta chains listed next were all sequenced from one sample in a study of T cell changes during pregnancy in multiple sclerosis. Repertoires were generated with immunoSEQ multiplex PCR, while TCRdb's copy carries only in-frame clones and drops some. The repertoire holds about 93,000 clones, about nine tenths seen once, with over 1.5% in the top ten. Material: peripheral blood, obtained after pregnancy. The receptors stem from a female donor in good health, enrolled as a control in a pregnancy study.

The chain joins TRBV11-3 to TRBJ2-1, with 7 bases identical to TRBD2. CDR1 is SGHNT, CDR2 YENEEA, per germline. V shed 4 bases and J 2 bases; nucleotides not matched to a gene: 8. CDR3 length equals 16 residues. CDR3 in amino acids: CASSSRGTKTYNEQFF. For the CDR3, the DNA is TGTGCCAGCAGCTCACGGGGGACTAAAACCTACAATGAGCAGTTCTTC.

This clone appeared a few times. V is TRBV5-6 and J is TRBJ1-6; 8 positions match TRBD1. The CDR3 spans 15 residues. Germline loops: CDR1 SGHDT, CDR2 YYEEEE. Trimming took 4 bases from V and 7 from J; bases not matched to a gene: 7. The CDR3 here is CASSKGQGGNSPLHF. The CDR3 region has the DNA TGTGCCAGCAGCAAAGGACAGGGAGGGAATTCACCCCTCCACTTT.

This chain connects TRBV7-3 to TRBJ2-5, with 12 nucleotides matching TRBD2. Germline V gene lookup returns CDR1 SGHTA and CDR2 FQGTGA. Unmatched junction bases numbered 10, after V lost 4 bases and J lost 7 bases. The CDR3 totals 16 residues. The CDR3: CASSSVLAGGWGTQYF. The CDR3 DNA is TGTGCCAGCAGCTCGGTACTAGCGGGGGGATGGGGGACCCAGTACTTC.

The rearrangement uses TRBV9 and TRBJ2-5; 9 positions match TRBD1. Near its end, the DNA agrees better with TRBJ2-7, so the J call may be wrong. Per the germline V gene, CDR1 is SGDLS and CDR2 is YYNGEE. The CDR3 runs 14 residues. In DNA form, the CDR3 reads TGTGCCAGCAGCGTCGGGACAGGGAACTACGAGCAGTACTTC. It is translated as CASSVGTGNYEQYF.

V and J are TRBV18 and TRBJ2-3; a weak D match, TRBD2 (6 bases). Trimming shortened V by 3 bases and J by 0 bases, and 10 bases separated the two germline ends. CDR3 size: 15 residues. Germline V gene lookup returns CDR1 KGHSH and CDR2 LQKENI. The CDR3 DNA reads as TGTGCCAGCTCACCGTTTGGGGGGAGCACAGATACGCAGTATTTT. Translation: CASSPFGGSTDTQYF.

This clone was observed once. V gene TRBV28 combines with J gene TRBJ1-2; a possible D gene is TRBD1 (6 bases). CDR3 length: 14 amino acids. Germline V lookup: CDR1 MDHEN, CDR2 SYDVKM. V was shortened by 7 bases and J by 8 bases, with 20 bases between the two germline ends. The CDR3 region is CASTQKPGGRGYTF. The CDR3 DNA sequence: TGTGCCAGCACCCAAAAGCCGGGGGGCCGGGGCTACACCTTC.

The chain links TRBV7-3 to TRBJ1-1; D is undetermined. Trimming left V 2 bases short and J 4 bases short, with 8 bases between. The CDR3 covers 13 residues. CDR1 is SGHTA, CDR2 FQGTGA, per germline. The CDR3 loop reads CASSLFLSTEAFF. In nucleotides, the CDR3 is TGTGCCAGCAGCTTATTTTTATCCACTGAAGCTTTCTTT.

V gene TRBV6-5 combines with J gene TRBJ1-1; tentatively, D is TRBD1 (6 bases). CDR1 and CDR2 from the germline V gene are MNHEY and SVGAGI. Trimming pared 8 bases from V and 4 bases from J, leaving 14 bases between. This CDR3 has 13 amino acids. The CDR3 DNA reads TGTGCCAGCGGCAGGGGTTCGGTCACTGAAGCTTTCTTT. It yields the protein CASGRGSVTEAFF.

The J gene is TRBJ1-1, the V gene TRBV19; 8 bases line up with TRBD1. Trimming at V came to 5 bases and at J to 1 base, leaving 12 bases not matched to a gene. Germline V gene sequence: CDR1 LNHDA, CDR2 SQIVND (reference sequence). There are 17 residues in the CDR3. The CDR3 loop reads CASSPRDRLLRNTEAFF. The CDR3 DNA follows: TGTGCCAGTAGTCCCCGGGACAGGCTACTTAGGAACACTGAAGCTTTCTTT.

The CDR3 region has the DNA TGTGCCAGCAGCTTGGGGTCGGGGGGGGCAGTGAACACTGAAGCTTTCTTT. Protein sequence: CASSLGSGGAVNTEAFF. The gene calls are TRBV5-4 and TRBJ1-1, with D maybe TRBD1 (6 bases). CDR1 is SGHNT and CDR2 is YYREEE in the germline V gene (reference sequence). The V gene lost 0 bases and the J gene lost 0 bases, with 15 bases spanning the gap. The CDR3 sequence is 17 residues long.

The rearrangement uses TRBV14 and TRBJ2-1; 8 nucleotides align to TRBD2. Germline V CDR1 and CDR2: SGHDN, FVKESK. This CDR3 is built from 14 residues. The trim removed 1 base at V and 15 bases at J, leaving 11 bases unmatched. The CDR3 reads CASSQVRAGVPRFF. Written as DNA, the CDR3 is TGTGCCAGCAGCCAAGTTCGAGCGGGGGTGCCCCGGTTCTTC.

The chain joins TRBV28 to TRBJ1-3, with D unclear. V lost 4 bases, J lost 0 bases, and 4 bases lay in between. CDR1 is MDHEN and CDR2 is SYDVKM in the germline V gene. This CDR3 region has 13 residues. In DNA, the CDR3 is TGTGCCAGCAGTTACTTCTCTGGAAACACCATATATTTT. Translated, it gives CASSYFSGNTIYF.

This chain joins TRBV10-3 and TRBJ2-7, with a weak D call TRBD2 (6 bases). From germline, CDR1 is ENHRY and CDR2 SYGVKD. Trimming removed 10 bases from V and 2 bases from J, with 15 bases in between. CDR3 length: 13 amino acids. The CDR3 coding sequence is TGTGCCACCGCCGGGGGTTACCCCTACGAGCAGTACTTC. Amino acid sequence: CATAGGYPYEQYF.

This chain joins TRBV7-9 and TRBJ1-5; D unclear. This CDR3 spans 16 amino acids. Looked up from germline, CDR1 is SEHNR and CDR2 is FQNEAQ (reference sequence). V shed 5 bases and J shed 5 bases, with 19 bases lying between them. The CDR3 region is CASSPGEGLRDQPQHF. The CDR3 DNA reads TGTGCCAGCAGCCCTGGGGAGGGTTTGAGGGATCAGCCCCAGCATTTT. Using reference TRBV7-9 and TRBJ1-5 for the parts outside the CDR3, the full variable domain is DTGVSQNPRHKITKRGQNVTFRCDPISEHNRLYWYRQTLGQGPEFLTYFQNEAQLEKSRLLSDRFSAERPKGSFSTLEIQRTEQGDSAMYLCASSPGEGLRDQPQHFGDGTRLSIL.

CDR3 sequence: CASSLTRSNTDTQYF. CDR3 nucleotides: TGTGCCAGCAGCTTAACGAGGTCAAACACGGATACGCAGTATTTT. The chain couples TRBV7-9 to TRBJ2-3; D uncertain. Germline V lookup: CDR1 SEHNR, CDR2 FQNEAQ (reference sequence). Trimming stripped 2 bases from V and 6 bases from J, with 15 bases between. The CDR3 extends over 15 amino acids.

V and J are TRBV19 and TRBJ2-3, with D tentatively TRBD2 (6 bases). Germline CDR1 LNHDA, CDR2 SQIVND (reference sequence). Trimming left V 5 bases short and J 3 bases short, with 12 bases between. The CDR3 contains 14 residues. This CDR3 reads CASSPRLVTDTQYF. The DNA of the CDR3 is TGTGCCAGTAGTCCACGACTAGTAACAGATACGCAGTATTTT.

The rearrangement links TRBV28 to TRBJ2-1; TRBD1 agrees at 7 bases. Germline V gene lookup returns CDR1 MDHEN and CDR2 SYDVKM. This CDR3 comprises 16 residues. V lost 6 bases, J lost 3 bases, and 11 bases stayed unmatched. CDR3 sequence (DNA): TGTGCCAGCAGCCCCCCAGGGGGAAAATTCTACAATGAGCAGTTCTTC. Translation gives CASSPPGGKFYNEQFF.

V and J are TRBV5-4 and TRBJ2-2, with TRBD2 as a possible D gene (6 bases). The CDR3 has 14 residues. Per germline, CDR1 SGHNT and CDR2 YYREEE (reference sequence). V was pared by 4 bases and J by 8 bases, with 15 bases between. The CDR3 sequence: CASSPTREGGELFF. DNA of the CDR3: TGTGCCAGCAGCCCGACGCGGGAAGGGGGGGAGCTGTTTTTT.